These T cell receptor beta chains were read from a single sample in a study of T cell repertoires in aging, cancer and after chemotherapy. TCRdb reprocessed the multiplex PCR reads with MiXCR, giving one entry per CDR3 protein. The data hold 2,000 to 3,000 distinct CDR3 sequences, with 50% to 70% observed a single time. Sequencing was done on a sample of blood. The receptor source for this set is a human donor with a blood cancer. Both conserved end residues are part of each CDR3. The D gene is left open where the match is weak. Clone size appears in some rows only: once, few, many, or a class for an expanded clone.

cdr3_length	d_call	v_call	j_call	clone_size	cdr3_aa	cdr3_nt
15	TRBD2	TRBV6-2/TRBV6-3	TRBJ2-1	-	CASSYPGEGHNEQFF	TGTGCCAGCAGTTACCCGGGGGAGGGGCACAATGAGCAGTTCTTC
13	-	TRBV6-5	TRBJ2-5	-	CASSSGEVWTQYF	TGTGCCAGCAGTTCGGGGGAAGTTTGGACCCAGTACTTC
13	TRBD2	TRBV29-1	TRBJ2-5	medium-sized	CSAKGSGGETQYF	TGCAGCGCTAAGGGCTCGGGAGGGGAGACCCAGTACTTC
15	-	TRBV12-3/TRBV12-4	TRBJ2-7	-	CASSLEGGRSYEQYF	TGTGCCAGCAGTTTAGAAGGCGGCAGGTCCTACGAGCAGTACTTC
14	TRBD1	TRBV7-2	TRBJ1-2	few	CASSFIQGAEGYTF	TGTGCCAGCAGCTTTATCCAGGGGGCAGAGGGCTACACCTTC
14	TRBD1	TRBV19	TRBJ2-7	-	CASSKGQFVYEQYF	TGTGCCAGTAGCAAGGGACAGTTCGTGTACGAGCAGTACTTC
14	TRBD2	TRBV6-2/TRBV6-3	TRBJ2-3	few	CASSDSGLTDTQYF	TGTGCCAGCAGTGATAGCGGGTTGACAGATACGCAGTATTTT
15	-	TRBV6-5	TRBJ2-7	-	CASSFGTLRVGEQYF	TGTGCCAGCAGCTTCGGGACTCTCCGGGTGGGGGAGCAGTACTTC
15	-	TRBV7-9	TRBJ1-1	-	CASSSTKGGDREAFF	TGTGCCAGCAGCTCAACCAAAGGGGGGGATCGCGAAGCTTTCTTT
15	-	TRBV6-5	TRBJ2-1	-	CASRLNRVAYNEQFF	TGTGCCAGCAGGCTTAACAGGGTCGCTTACAATGAGCAGTTCTTC
15	-	TRBV10-3	TRBJ2-7	-	CAITPTDNMIYEQYF	TGTGCCATCACCCCGACAGATAATATGATCTACGAGCAGTACTTC
16	TRBD2	TRBV5-4	TRBJ2-3	-	CASSATSGGIWYTQYF	TGTGCCAGCAGCGCTACTAGCGGGGGGATTTGGTATACGCAGTATTTT
14	TRBD1	TRBV12-3/TRBV12-4	TRBJ1-3	-	CASSLSGGSYTIYF	TGTGCCAGCAGTTTGTCAGGGGGCTCTTACACCATATATTTT
17	TRBD2	TRBV6-2/TRBV6-3	TRBJ2-3	once	CASSSWRLASSTDTQYF	TGTGCCAGCAGTTCCTGGCGACTAGCGTCTAGCACAGATACGCAGTATTTT
15	TRBD1	TRBV19	TRBJ1-6	few	CASSIGRGTGDHLHF	TGTGCCAGTAGTATAGGACGGGGGACAGGGGATCACCTCCACTTT
15	TRBD1	TRBV19	TRBJ2-6	-	CATHKTGAVANVLTF	TGTGCCACTCACAAAACAGGGGCTGTGGCCAACGTCCTGACTTTC
15	TRBD1	TRBV27	TRBJ1-5	-	CASRPGQGAVQPQHF	TGTGCCAGCAGGCCGGGACAGGGGGCCGTTCAGCCCCAGCATTTT
13	TRBD1	TRBV30	TRBJ2-7	-	CAWMPGQSYEQYF	TGTGCCTGGATGCCGGGACAGAGCTACGAGCAGTACTTC
13	-	TRBV6-1	TRBJ2-7	-	CASRPDRWNEQYF	TGTGCCAGCAGGCCGGACAGATGGAACGAGCAGTACTTC
15	-	TRBV6-5	TRBJ1-1	few	CASSYSRRGFTEAFF	TGTGCCAGCAGTTACTCTAGAAGGGGGTTCACTGAAGCTTTCTTT
14	TRBD2	TRBV7-6	TRBJ2-5	-	CASSLVAGAGTQYF	TGTGCCAGCAGCTTAGTAGCGGGCGCCGGGACCCAGTACTTC
14	TRBD2	TRBV29-1	TRBJ2-3	few	CSGRLAGVGDTQYF	TGCAGCGGCCGACTAGCGGGAGTTGGAGATACGCAGTATTTT
11	-	TRBV6-5	TRBJ1-2	-	CASTTGHFYTF	TGTGCCAGCACCACCGGACACTTTTACACCTTC
16	-	TRBV30	TRBJ1-6	-	CAWTSSVGTNASPLHF	TGTGCCTGGACATCCTCAGTAGGCACCAACGCATCACCCCTCCACTTT
13	-	TRBV6-5	TRBJ2-1	few	CASSYDLDNEQFF	TGTGCCAGCAGTTACGACCTAGACAATGAGCAGTTCTTC
17	TRBD2	TRBV5-6	TRBJ2-1	-	CASSLPLAGAVRNEQFF	TGTGCCAGCAGCTTGCCACTAGCGGGAGCTGTCCGGAATGAGCAGTTCTTC
14	-	TRBV29-1	TRBJ2-7	-	CSVERGTGGYEQYF	TGCAGCGTAGAAAGGGGAACCGGGGGCTACGAGCAGTACTTC
13	-	TRBV30	TRBJ1-5	-	CAWSRSRHQPQHF	TGTGCCTGGAGTAGGAGCAGACATCAGCCCCAGCATTTT
15	-	TRBV19	TRBJ2-7	-	CASRARSGLSYEQYF	TGTGCCAGTAGGGCTCGCAGTGGCCTCTCCTACGAGCAGTACTTC
11	-	TRBV24-1	TRBJ2-3	-	CATSSSDTQYF	TGTGCCACCAGTAGTTCAGATACGCAGTATTTT
13	TRBD1	TRBV29-1	TRBJ1-1	few	CSVLRQGGTEAFF	TGCAGCGTTCTAAGACAGGGGGGGACTGAAGCTTTCTTT
12	-	TRBV29-1	TRBJ2-3	medium-sized	CSVDGSTDTQYF	TGCAGCGTTGATGGCAGCACAGATACGCAGTATTTT
15	TRBD2	TRBV5-6	TRBJ2-7	-	CASSSTSGGAHEQYF	TGTGCCAGCAGCTCTACTAGCGGGGGGGCCCACGAGCAGTACTTC
15	TRBD1	TRBV6-5	TRBJ2-3	few	CASSMGQGRTDTQYF	TGTGCCAGCAGCATGGGACAGGGGAGGACAGATACGCAGTATTTT
15	TRBD2	TRBV6-5	TRBJ2-5	-	CASRRGAGGPETQYF	TGTGCCAGCAGGCGCGGGGCGGGGGGGCCTGAGACCCAGTACTTC
15	-	TRBV4-3	TRBJ1-2	-	CASSQQPVQSYGYTF	TGCGCCAGCAGCCAACAACCCGTACAGTCCTATGGCTACACCTTC
13	TRBD1	TRBV6-2/TRBV6-3	TRBJ1-1	-	CASSLQGITEAFF	TGTGCCAGCAGTCTACAGGGGATCACTGAAGCTTTCTTT
17	TRBD1	TRBV5-4	TRBJ2-1	-	CASSLAGTGGLGDEQFF	TGTGCCAGCAGCTTGGCCGGGACAGGGGGATTAGGCGATGAGCAGTTCTTC
16	-	TRBV27	TRBJ2-7	-	CASSSKGVGRNYEQYF	TGTGCCAGCAGTTCGAAGGGGGTGGGTAGGAATTACGAGCAGTACTTC